These T cell receptor beta chains were read from a single sample in a study of OX40 agonist ivuxolimab in advanced cancers. Repertoires were generated with immunoSEQ multiplex PCR, while TCRdb's copy carries only in-frame clones and drops some. Of 100,000 or so clones in the sample, under 85% were seen once. Sequencing was performed on CD4+ or CD8+ T cells sorted from blood, taken in a trial of the OX40 agonist ivuxolimab. Every receptor here comes from an adult with an advanced solid tumor such as melanoma, head and neck, liver or kidney cancer. Both conserved end residues are part of each CDR3. The order of the fields is V gene, clone size, D gene, J gene, CDR3 DNA, CDR3 protein. The D gene is left open where the match is weak. Expanded clones get a size class; other rows say once, few or many, or leave the size out.

>TRBV18|once|TRBD1|TRBJ2-5
TGTGCCAGCTCACCACCCGGGGTGGAATGGACAGGCCAAGAGACCCAGTACTTC
CASSPPGVEWTGQETQYF
>TRBV4-3|NA|TRBD1|TRBJ2-5
TGCGCCAGCAGCCCTCAAGGGGGACAGGGGATGGGGGCCCAGTACTTC
CASSPQGGQGMGAQYF
>TRBV28|NA|NA|TRBJ1-2
TGTGCCAGCAGTTCAGGGAACCCTGGGCTCTATGGCTACACCTTC
CASSSGNPGLYGYTF
>TRBV4-3|once|NA|TRBJ2-1
TGCGCCAGCAGCCAAGAAAGGATGAATGAGCAGTTCTTC
CASSQERMNEQFF
>TRBV7-2|NA|TRBD2|TRBJ2-5
TGTGCCAGCGGCAAAGCGGGAGTCAGACCAGAGACCCAGTACTTC
CASGKAGVRPETQYF
>TRBV5-1|NA|TRBD2|TRBJ2-3
TGCGCCAGCGCTAGCGGCTCTTCGGCAGATACGCAGTATTTT
CASASGSSADTQYF
>TRBV19|NA|TRBD2|TRBJ2-3
TGTGCCAGTAGTATAGAGGGGGGATCAGCGGGAGACCCAGATACGCAGTATTTT
CASSIEGGSAGDPDTQYF
>TRBV19|NA|NA|TRBJ2-3
TGTGCCAGTAGTATGGGGCATTCAGATACGCAGTATTTT
CASSMGHSDTQYF
>TRBV11-1|NA|TRBD1|TRBJ2-3
TGTGCCAGCAGCCCGAACAGGGGTTGGACAGATACGCAGTATTTT
CASSPNRGWTDTQYF
>TRBV7-9|NA|NA|TRBJ2-2
TGTGCCAGCAGCGGACCTTTTCGGGCCCGAATGAACACCGGGGAGCTGTTTTTT
CASSGPFRARMNTGELFF
>TRBV2|NA|TRBD1|TRBJ2-5
TGTGCCAGCACGGGACAGACTGAAGAGACCCAGTACTTC
CASTGQTEETQYF
>TRBV29-1|NA|NA|TRBJ2-3
TGCAGCGTTGGCGAAGAGGATGGCACAGATACGCAGTATTTT
CSVGEEDGTDTQYF
>TRBV28|NA|TRBD1|TRBJ2-5
TGTGCCAGCAGTGAACAGGGGTACCAAGAGACCCAGTACTTC
CASSEQGYQETQYF
>TRBV5-1|NA|NA|TRBJ2-5
TGCGCCAGCAGCAAGAGCACCGGGACGCAAGAGACCCAGTACTTC
CASSKSTGTQETQYF
>TRBV14|once|TRBD1|TRBJ2-3
TGTGCCAGCAGCCCCTTCCAGGGGGATGGTACAGATACGCAGTATTTT
CASSPFQGDGTDTQYF
>TRBV4-2|NA|TRBD2|TRBJ2-3
TGTGCCAGCAGCCAAGCCGGGAGGGTCACAGATACGCAGTATTTT
CASSQAGRVTDTQYF